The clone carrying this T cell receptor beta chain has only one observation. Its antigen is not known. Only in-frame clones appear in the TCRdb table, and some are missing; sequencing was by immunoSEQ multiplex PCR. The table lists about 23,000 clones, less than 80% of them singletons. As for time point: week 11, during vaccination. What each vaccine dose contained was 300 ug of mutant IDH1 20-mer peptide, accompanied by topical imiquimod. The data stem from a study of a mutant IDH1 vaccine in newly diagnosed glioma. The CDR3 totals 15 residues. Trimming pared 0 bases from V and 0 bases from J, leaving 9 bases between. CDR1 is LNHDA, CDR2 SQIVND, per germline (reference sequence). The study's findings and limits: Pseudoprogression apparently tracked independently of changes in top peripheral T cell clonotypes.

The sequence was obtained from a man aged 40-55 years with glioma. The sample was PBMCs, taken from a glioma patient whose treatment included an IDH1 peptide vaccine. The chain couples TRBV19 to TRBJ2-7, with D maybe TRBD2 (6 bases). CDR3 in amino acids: CASSIDAGSSYEQYV. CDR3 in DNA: TGTGCCAGTAGTATAGACGCCGGGAGCTCCTACGAGCAGTACGTC.